What follows are 9 T cell receptor beta chains derived from one specimen sequenced in a study of blood T cell repertoires in COVID-19. The method was immunoSEQ multiplex PCR; TCRdb's version includes in-frame clones alone and lacks a portion of them. The sample lists a few hundred thousand clones; around nine tenths were seen once. Material for sequencing was peripheral blood. The receptors come from a man in his fifties or sixties with active or convalescent COVID-19.

The chain couples TRBV28 to TRBJ1-2, with 7 nucleotides matching TRBD1. V shed 5 bases, J shed 5 bases, and the junction held 11 bases outside the gene matches. CDR1 and CDR2 from the germline V gene are MDHEN and SYDVKM. CDR3 length: 15 amino acids. In DNA, the CDR3 is TGTGCCAGCAGTCTGGGGACAGCCACCGGATATGGCTACACCTTC. This gives the protein CASSLGTATGYGYTF.

The chain combines TRBV18 with TRBJ1-2; a possible D gene is TRBD1 (6 bases). Trimming left V 2 bases short and J 2 bases short, with 12 bases between. The CDR3 has 15 amino acids. The V gene's germline CDR1 is KGHSH and CDR2 LQKENI. In nucleotides, the CDR3 is TGTGCCAGCTCACCAGAACAGGGTCTAAACTATGGCTACACCTTC. This codes for CASSPEQGLNYGYTF.

The V gene is TRBV5-6, the J gene TRBJ1-6, with TRBD1 matching over 8 bases. Losses at the gene ends were 3 bases for V and 9 bases for J; bases not matched to a gene: 5. CDR3 size: 14 residues. Germline CDR1 is SGHDT and CDR2 is YYEEEE. The CDR3 DNA reads TGTGCCAGCAGCTCCGGACAGGGAAGTTCACCCCTCCACTTT. Its translation: CASSSGQGSSPLHF.

This chain connects TRBV20-1 to TRBJ2-5; 9 positions agree with TRBD1. Germline CDR1 reads DFQATT; CDR2 reads SNEGSKA (reference sequence). The junction had 6 bases not matched to a gene; V was cut back by 5 bases and J by 14 bases. CDR3 length: 10 amino acids. The CDR3 region is CSAGQGRLYF. Written as DNA, the CDR3 is TGCAGTGCTGGACAGGGGAGATTATACTTC.

V gene TRBV4-3 combines with J gene TRBJ1-4; the D gene is possibly TRBD1 (6 bases). The CDR3 is 17 residues long. Germline lookup yields CDR1 LGHNA and CDR2 YSLEER. Trimming stripped 0 bases from V and 6 bases from J, with 17 bases between. CDR3 nucleotide sequence: TGCGCCAGCAGCCAAGATCCCCGGGGGCGGGGGGATGAAAAACTGTTTTTT. Encoded protein: CASSQDPRGRGDEKLFF.

This rearrangement joins TRBV5-6 to TRBJ1-6; a weak D match, TRBD1 (6 bases). The germline CDR1 and CDR2 sequences are SGHDT and YYEEEE. V was trimmed by 3 bases and J by 5 bases, leaving 12 bases between them. The CDR3 sequence is 15 residues long. The DNA of the CDR3 is TGTGCCAGCAGCTCCAGGGGTCTCCATAATTCACCCCTCCACTTT. As protein: CASSSRGLHNSPLHF.

The chain carries TRBV9 and TRBJ1-1; 7 bases are a match to TRBD1. The V segment lost 0 bases and the J segment 5 bases; nucleotides outside the gene matches: 7. This CDR3 spans 15 amino acids. The germline V gene encodes CDR1 SGDLS and CDR2 YYNGEE. Here the CDR3 DNA reads TGTGCCAGCAGCGTAGGAGCTGGCAGGGGGACTGAAGCTTTCTTT. Amino acids: CASSVGAGRGTEAFF. Full variable domain (missing parts from reference TRBV9 and TRBJ1-1): DSGVTQTPKHLITATGQRVTLRCSPRSGDLSVYWYQQSLDQGLQFLIQYYNGEERAKGNILERFSAQQFPDLHSELNLSSLELGDSALYFCASSVGAGRGTEAFFGQGTRLTVV.

This chain joins TRBV19 and TRBJ2-1; 8 bases line up with TRBD2. The germline CDR1 and CDR2 sequences are LNHDA and SQIVND (reference sequence). V lost 4 bases, J lost 8 bases, and 16 bases stayed unmatched. The CDR3 consists of 17 residues. CDR3 DNA sequence: TGTGCCAGTAGTACCACCCGAAGCGGGAGTATAAGCTATGAGCAGTTCTTC. Protein: CASSTTRSGSISYEQFF.

V is TRBV7-8 and J is TRBJ1-2; D remains ambiguous. This CDR3 is 12 amino acids long. V shed 5 bases and J shed 0 bases, with 4 bases lying between them. The germline CDR1 and CDR2 sequences are SGHVS and FQNEAQ. In nucleotides, the CDR3 is TGTGCCAGCAGCCCTACTAACTATGGCTACACCTTC. Protein: CASSPTNYGYTF. Using reference TRBV7-8 and TRBJ1-2 for the parts outside the CDR3, the full variable domain is GAGVSQSPRYKVAKRGQDVALRCDPISGHVSLFWYQQALGQGPEFLTYFQNEAQLDKSGLPSDRFFAERPEGSVSTLKIQRTQQEDSAVYLCASSPTNYGYTFGSGTRLTVV.